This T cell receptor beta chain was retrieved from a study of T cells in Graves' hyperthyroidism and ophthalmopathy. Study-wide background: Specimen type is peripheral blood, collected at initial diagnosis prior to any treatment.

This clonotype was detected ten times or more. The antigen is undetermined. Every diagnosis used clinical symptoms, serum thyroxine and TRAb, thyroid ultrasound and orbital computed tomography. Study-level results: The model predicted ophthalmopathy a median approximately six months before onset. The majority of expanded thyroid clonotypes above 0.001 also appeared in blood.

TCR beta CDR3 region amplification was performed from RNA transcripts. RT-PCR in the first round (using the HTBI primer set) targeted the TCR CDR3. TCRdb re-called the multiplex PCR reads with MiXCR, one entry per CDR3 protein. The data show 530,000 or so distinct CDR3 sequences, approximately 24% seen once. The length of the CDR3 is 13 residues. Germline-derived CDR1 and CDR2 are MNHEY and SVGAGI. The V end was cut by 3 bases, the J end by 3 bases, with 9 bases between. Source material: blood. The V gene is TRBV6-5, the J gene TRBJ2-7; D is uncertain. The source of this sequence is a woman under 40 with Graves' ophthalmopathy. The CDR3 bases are TGTGCCAGCAGTTATGGCCCCAACTACGAGCAGTACTTC. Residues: CASSYGPNYEQYF.